This T cell receptor (beta chain) was identified in a study of Ad26.COV2.S vaccination and SARS-CoV-2 variants. Sequenced by immunoSEQ multiplex PCR; TCRdb stores in-frame clones only, minus some. The data contain some 290,000 clones, over 80% of them singletons. As to treatment: around 19 received Ad26.COV2.S at low or high dose, single or two shots; a few received placebo; per-sample allocation not given. The study sampled participants on day 63 after the first vaccine or placebo injection. This person who donated was an adult of 18-55 years in Boston. This sequence was found in a person between 18 and 59 years old who received the Ad26.COV2.S COVID-19 vaccine or a placebo. The sample in question was peripheral blood, obtained in a trial of Ad26.COV2.S vaccine versus placebo.

CDR3 sequence reads: CATSAAAYNSPLHF. The CDR3 DNA sequence: TGTGCCACCAGTGCGGCAGCTTACAATTCACCCCTCCACTTT. This chain joins TRBV24-1 and TRBJ1-6, with D unresolved. CDR1 KGHDR and CDR2 SFDVKD come from the germline V gene. The CDR3 covers 14 residues. Trimming removed 5 bases from V and 7 bases from J, with 11 bases in between.